Listed here is a single T cell receptor (beta chain). As handled by the study authors: Reference gene primers were amplified, and this amplification served to estimate nucleated cell counts. Libraries were prepared by immunoSEQ multiplex PCR; TCRdb keeps only in-frame clonotypes and omits some of them. Clonal size and the V and J genes are those of that table, whereas D and trimming came from the DNA. The sample lists around 28,000 clones, about 85% occurring once. The data belong to a study of blood T cell repertoires in COVID-19. Across the study: Acute and convalescent COVID-19 samples came from the United States, Italy and Spain. In each case, the material was cDNA or gDNA derived from T cells, B-cell-depleted T cells, or PBMCs.

The CDR3 has 17 residues. V was shortened by 4 bases and J by 0 bases, with 17 bases between the two germline ends. The germline CDR1 and CDR2 sequences are SGHDT and YYEEEE. The TCR was taken from a human donor in a cohort sampled during active COVID-19. The chain carries TRBV5-6 and TRBJ1-3; D possibly corresponds to TRBD1 (6 bases). Sequenced: peripheral blood. The CDR3 protein is CASSKGHMGYSGNTIYF. The CDR3 DNA is TGTGCCAGCAGCAAGGGACACATGGGTTACTCTGGAAACACCATATATTTT.